What follows are 6 T cell receptor beta chains derived from one specimen sequenced in a study of blood T cell repertoires in COVID-19. TCRdb's table, derived via immunoSEQ multiplex PCR, lists solely in-frame clones and lacks some. Here the sample spans 160,000 or so clones, about four fifths being singletons. Material: peripheral blood. These receptors were obtained from a woman older than 75 with acute or convalescent COVID-19.

The V and J genes are TRBV5-4 and TRBJ1-2; TRBD1 matches at 7 bases. After removal of 3 bases from V and 7 bases from J, the junction contained 3 bases not matched to a gene. This CDR3 contains 12 residues. Germline V gene sequence: CDR1 SGHNT, CDR2 YYREEE (reference sequence). The CDR3 is CASSSGQTGYTF. For the CDR3, the DNA is TGTGCCAGCAGCTCGGGACAGACTGGCTACACCTTC.

This clone was found once. The rearrangement links TRBV10-1 to TRBJ1-2, with D hard to call. V was pared by 0 bases and J by 11 bases, with 19 bases between. The length of the CDR3 is 15 residues. CDR1 is WNHNN and CDR2 is SYGVQD in the germline V gene (reference sequence). This CDR3 is CASSESRNSPRGYTF. In DNA form, the CDR3 reads TGCGCCAGCAGTGAGTCGAGAAATTCCCCCCGAGGATACACCTTC.

The CDR3 DNA is TGCGCCAGCAGCTCCATCTACAGATCGGGGATAGGTGAAAAACTGTTTTTT. Encoded protein: CASSSIYRSGIGEKLFF. V usage is TRBV5-1 and J usage is TRBJ1-4; D not resolved. The CDR3 has 17 amino acids. Germline-derived CDR1 and CDR2 are SGHRS and YFSETQ. V shed 3 bases and J shed 7 bases, with 22 bases lying between them.

This clone was seen a few times. The chain recombines TRBV6-6 with TRBJ1-6; D is undetermined. Per germline, CDR1 MNHNY and CDR2 SVGAGI (reference sequence). V gave up 5 bases and J gave up 7 bases, with 18 bases separating them. The CDR3 runs to 16 residues. In DNA, the CDR3 is TGTGCCAGCAGTCCCCGGGAGGGCTCGGTGAATTCACCCCTCCACTTT. The encoded protein is CASSPREGSVNSPLHF.

The rearrangement joins TRBV7-2 to TRBJ2-5; tentative D call: TRBD2 (6 bases). V was shortened by 6 bases and J by 5 bases, with 10 bases between the two germline ends. Per germline, CDR1 SGHTA and CDR2 FQGNSA. The CDR3 spans 12 residues. CDR3 loop: CASRRDFETQYF. The CDR3 DNA reads as TGTGCCAGCAGGCGGGACTTCGAGACCCAGTACTTC.

This clone was seen a single time. The chain couples TRBV28 to TRBJ2-2, with 7 bases identical to TRBD1. CDR3 length: 14 amino acids. V was pared by 2 bases and J by 3 bases, with 0 bases of the junction left unmatched. Germline V gene lookup returns CDR1 MDHEN and CDR2 SYDVKM. This CDR3 is CASSLDRDTGELFF. In DNA, the CDR3 is TGTGCCAGCAGTTTAGACAGGGACACCGGGGAGCTGTTTTTT.